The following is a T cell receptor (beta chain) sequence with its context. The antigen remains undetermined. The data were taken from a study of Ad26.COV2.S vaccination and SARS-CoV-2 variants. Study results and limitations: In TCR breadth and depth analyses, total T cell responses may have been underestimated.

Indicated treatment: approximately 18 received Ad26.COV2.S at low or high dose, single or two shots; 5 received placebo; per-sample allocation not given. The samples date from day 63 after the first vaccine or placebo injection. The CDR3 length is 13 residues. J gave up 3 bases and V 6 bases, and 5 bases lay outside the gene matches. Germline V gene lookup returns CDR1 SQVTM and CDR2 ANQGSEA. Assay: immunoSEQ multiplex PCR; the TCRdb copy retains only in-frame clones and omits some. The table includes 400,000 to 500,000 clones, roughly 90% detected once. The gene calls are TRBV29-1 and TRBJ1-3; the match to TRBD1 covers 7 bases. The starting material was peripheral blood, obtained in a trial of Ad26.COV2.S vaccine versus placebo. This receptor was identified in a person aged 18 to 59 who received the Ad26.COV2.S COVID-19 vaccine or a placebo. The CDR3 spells CSVATGVGNTIYF. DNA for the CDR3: TGCAGCGTAGCCACAGGGGTTGGAAACACCATATATTTT. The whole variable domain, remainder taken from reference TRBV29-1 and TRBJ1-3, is SAVISQKPSRDICQRGTSLTIQCQVDSQVTMMFWYRQQPGQSLTLIATANQGSEATYESGFVIDKFPISRPNLTFSTLTVSNMSPEDSSIYLCSVATGVGNTIYFGEGSWLTVV.